The 26 T cell receptor beta chains in this list originate from one sample, sequenced in a study of T cell changes during pregnancy in multiple sclerosis. The data were produced by immunoSEQ multiplex PCR, yet TCRdb's version contains in-frame clones alone and is incomplete. The sample contains tens of thousands of clones, about 94% of which appear only once. The sample was peripheral blood, taken in the second trimester of pregnancy. Source of these receptors: a female donor in good health, enrolled as a control in a pregnancy study.

The chain couples TRBV7-8 to TRBJ1-2, with 9 bases aligning to TRBD1. The germline CDR1 and CDR2 sequences are SGHVS and FQNEAQ. The CDR3 runs 14 residues. The V gene end was trimmed by 5 bases and the J gene end by 4 bases; junction bases not matched to a gene: 5. In nucleotides, the CDR3 is TGTGCCAGCAGCGCTAGGGACAGGGTCTATGGCTACACCTTC. It encodes CASSARDRVYGYTF.

The genes are TRBV7-2 and TRBJ1-6; 7 nucleotides agree with TRBD1. Germline V CDR1 and CDR2: SGHTA, FQGNSA. V was clipped by 3 bases and J by 7 bases; unmatched bases: 9. The CDR3 is made up of 16 amino acids. In nucleotides, the CDR3 is TGTGCCAGCAGCTTCGGATCCAGACAGGGCAATTCACCCCTCCACTTT. Encoded protein: CASSFGSRQGNSPLHF.

This clone was seen once. This chain uses TRBV21-1 with TRBJ2-7; no check of the table's D call, TRBD2, against the DNA was made. TRBV21-1 is a documented pseudogene. CDR3 length: 16 amino acids. In DNA, the CDR3 is TGTGCCAGCAGCCCATTCTACCCTCCTGAATCGCACGAGCAGTACTTC. Its protein product is CASSPFYPPESHEQYF.

J is TRBJ1-6 and V is TRBV2; D is undetermined. This CDR3 has 14 residues. Germline V gene lookup returns CDR1 SNHLY and CDR2 FYNNEI. Trimming shortened V by 9 bases and J by 2 bases, and 11 bases separated the two germline ends. As DNA, the CDR3 is TGTGCCAGTAGACCGAGCGCCTATAATTCACCCCTCCACTTT. This gives the protein CASRPSAYNSPLHF.

This rearrangement joins TRBV5-4 to TRBJ1-2, with D uncertain. V shed 3 bases and J shed 4 bases, with 13 bases lying between them. Germline lookup yields CDR1 SGHNT and CDR2 YYREEE (reference sequence). This CDR3 comprises 14 residues. The chain's CDR3 is CASSWVGQSYGYTF. The CDR3, as DNA: TGTGCCAGCAGCTGGGTGGGCCAGTCCTATGGCTACACCTTC.

The chain joins TRBV30 to TRBJ1-5; D is unresolved. CDR3 size: 14 residues. V was pared by 7 bases and J by 2 bases, with 15 bases between. Germline V lookup: CDR1 GTSNPN, CDR2 SVGIG (reference sequence). CDR3 DNA: TGTGCCTCAAGCGCCGGGGAACGCAATCAGCCCCAGCATTTT. This sequence encodes CASSAGERNQPQHF.

The chain recombines TRBV7-2 with TRBJ2-6, with a possible D match to TRBD2 (5 bases). The V end lost 2 bases, the J end lost 5 bases, and 13 bases lay between the germline ends. Germline V CDR1 and CDR2: SGHTA, FQGNSA. The length of the CDR3 is 16 residues. The chain's CDR3 is CASSLSRGIWANVLTF. In DNA, the CDR3 is TGTGCCAGCAGCTTAAGTCGGGGAATCTGGGCCAACGTCCTGACTTTC.

This clone showed up just a few times. V gene TRBV19 combines with J gene TRBJ2-5, with 8 bases matching TRBD1. This CDR3 region has 14 residues. Per germline, CDR1 LNHDA and CDR2 SQIVND (reference sequence). The V segment lost 5 bases and the J segment 5 bases; nucleotides outside the gene matches: 7. As DNA, the CDR3 is TGTGCCAGTAGTCTCTCGACAGGGGAGGAGACCCAGTACTTC. It specifies CASSLSTGEETQYF. Drawing the rest from reference TRBV19 and TRBJ2-5, the complete variable domain is DGGITQSPKYLFRKEGQNVTLSCEQNLNHDAMYWYRQDPGQGLRLIYYSQIVNDFQKGDIAEGYSVSREKKESFPLTVTSAQKNPTAFYLCASSLSTGEETQYFGPGTRLLVL.

The chain recombines TRBV7-2 with TRBJ1-2; D remains ambiguous. Germline values: CDR1 SGHTA, CDR2 FQGNSA. The CDR3 covers 13 residues. The V end lost 3 bases, the J end lost 8 bases, and 13 bases lay between the germline ends. In nucleotides, the CDR3 is TGTGCCAGCAGCTTTGTTGAGGGTCGGGGCTACACCTTC. Translating gives CASSFVEGRGYTF.

V gene TRBV18 combines with J gene TRBJ1-3, with 7 nucleotides matching TRBD1. CDR1 is KGHSH, CDR2 LQKENI, per germline. This CDR3 has 16 residues. Losses at the gene ends were 6 bases for V and 3 bases for J; bases not matched to a gene: 11. CDR3 in amino acids: CASSPQTGRFGNTIYF. For the CDR3, the DNA is TGTGCCAGCTCCCCCCAGACAGGGAGGTTTGGAAACACCATATATTTT. Complete variable domain (other parts from reference TRBV18 and TRBJ1-3): NAGVMQNPRHLVRRRGQEARLRCSPMKGHSHVYWYRQLPEEGLKFMVYLQKENIIDESGMPKERFSAEFPKEGPSILRIQQVVRGDSAAYFCASSPQTGRFGNTIYFGEGSWLTVV.

The sample holds one count of this clone. This chain uses TRBV5-1 with TRBJ1-4, with no clear D. Per the germline V gene, CDR1 is SGHRS and CDR2 is YFSETQ. The V end was cut by 0 bases, the J end by 2 bases, with 8 bases between. This CDR3 spans 15 amino acids. In DNA, the CDR3 is TGCGCCAGCAGCTTGGGAGGGAGGACTAATGAAAAACTGTTTTTT. Translating it yields CASSLGGRTNEKLFF.

The CDR3 DNA reads TGTGCCAGCAGCTTACTCTCTAGCGGGGGGCAGGGTGAGCAGTTCTTC. It translates to CASSLLSSGGQGEQFF. The chain uses TRBV11-2 and TRBJ2-1; TRBD2 aligns across 11 bases. With 2 bases clipped from V and 9 bases from J, the junction kept 9 bases outside the gene matches. Germline lookup yields CDR1 SGHAT and CDR2 FQNNGV. The CDR3 covers 16 residues.

This chain connects TRBV13 to TRBJ1-1; D is ambiguous. V was trimmed by 5 bases and J by 3 bases, leaving 13 bases between them. The CDR3 loop spans 14 amino acids. Germline V CDR1 and CDR2: PRHDT, FYEKMQ (reference sequence). CDR3 sequence (DNA): TGTGCCAGCAGCCCCCGTGCGGTCCACACTGAAGCTTTCTTT. Translation gives CASSPRAVHTEAFF.

The chain links TRBV19 to TRBJ2-7, with TRBD2 as a possible D gene (6 bases). Germline CDR1 and CDR2: LNHDA and SQIVND (reference sequence). V lost 0 bases and J lost 4, with 7 bases in between. The length of the CDR3 is 13 residues. CDR3 region: CASSIEGGYEQYF. CDR3 coding DNA: TGTGCCAGTAGTATAGAAGGAGGGTACGAGCAGTACTTC.

J is TRBJ2-1 and V is TRBV13; D remains ambiguous. Between the trimmed V and J ends, which lost 8 bases and 8 bases, there was a span of 16 bases. Germline CDR1 PRHDT, CDR2 FYEKMQ (reference sequence). CDR3 size: 13 residues. The CDR3 loop is CASGQAASHEQFF. DNA for the CDR3: TGTGCCAGCGGGCAGGCAGCTTCTCATGAGCAGTTCTTC.

The chain combines TRBV10-3 with TRBJ1-2, with no clear D. V lost 2 bases, J lost 2 bases, and 6 bases lay in between. Germline V gene data show CDR1 as ENHRY and CDR2 as SYGVKD. This CDR3 is 13 amino acids long. CDR3 nucleotides: TGTGCCATCAGTGAGCGGGAGAACTATGGCTACACCTTC. Its translation: CAISERENYGYTF.

The chain combines TRBV5-1 with TRBJ1-2; possible D gene TRBD1, 5 bases. Germline V gene data show CDR1 as SGHRS and CDR2 as YFSETQ. The V gene lost 0 bases and the J gene lost 5 bases, with 14 bases spanning the gap. The CDR3 spans 15 residues. As DNA, the CDR3 is TGCGCCAGCAGCTTGGCCGAGGCAGGGCCTTATGGCTACACCTTC. It encodes CASSLAEAGPYGYTF.

The V gene is TRBV7-9, the J gene TRBJ1-1, with 10 positions matching TRBD1. Trimming cost V 2 bases and J 6 bases; bases outside gene matches: 3. Germline CDR1 and CDR2: SEHNR and FQNEAQ (reference sequence). The CDR3 covers 14 residues. The CDR3 sequence: CASSLSDRGPEAFF. DNA for the CDR3: TGTGCCAGCAGCTTAAGCGACAGGGGGCCTGAAGCTTTCTTT. Combining the CDR3 with reference TRBV7-9 and TRBJ1-1 gives the whole variable domain DTGVSQNPRHKITKRGQNVTFRCDPISEHNRLYWYRQTLGQGPEFLTYFQNEAQLEKSRLLSDRFSAERPKGSFSTLEIQRTEQGDSAMYLCASSLSDRGPEAFFGQGTRLTVV.

This clone was counted a single time. V usage is TRBV19 and J usage is TRBJ1-4, with a possible D match to TRBD1 (5 bases). V gave up 9 bases and J gave up 7 bases, with 27 bases separating them. From germline, CDR1 is LNHDA and CDR2 SQIVND (reference sequence). This CDR3 is built from 17 residues. CDR3 in amino acids: CASTTRQGTKSREKLFF. As DNA, the CDR3 is TGTGCCAGCACTACCCGGCAGGGAACGAAAAGTCGTGAAAAACTGTTTTTT.

The CDR3 DNA reads as TGTGCCAGCAGCTTAGATCGGACAGGGCAATCCTACGAGCAGTACTTC. This codes for CASSLDRTGQSYEQYF. The rearrangement links TRBV11-3 to TRBJ2-7; 8 positions agree with TRBD1. This CDR3 is built from 16 residues. Germline V gene sequence: CDR1 SGHNT, CDR2 YENEEA. After removal of 0 bases from V and 1 base from J, the junction contained 5 bases not matched to a gene.

This sequence joins TRBV15 and TRBJ1-4; D is possibly TRBD1 (6 bases). Trimming cost V 1 base and J 5 bases, with 8 bases left between them. The CDR3 runs to 14 residues. Per germline, CDR1 LNHNV and CDR2 YYDKDF (reference sequence). The CDR3: CATSRGQANEKLFF. CDR3 in DNA: TGTGCCACCAGCAGAGGACAGGCAAATGAAAAACTGTTTTTT. Filled out from reference TRBV15 and TRBJ1-4, the complete variable domain reads DAMVIQNPRYQVTQFGKPVTLSCSQTLNHNVMYWYQQKSSQAPKLLFHYYDKDFNNEADTPDNFQSRRPNTSFCFLDIRSPGLGDTAMYLCATSRGQANEKLFFGSGTQLSVL.

Only one count was recorded for this clone. This chain connects TRBV13 to TRBJ1-1; 7 bases are a match to TRBD1. Germline CDR1 reads PRHDT; CDR2 reads FYEKMQ (reference sequence). This CDR3 has 16 residues. With V trimmed by 5 bases and J by 3 bases, 12 bases remained unmatched. The DNA for the CDR3 is TGTGCCAGCAGCGACCGGGACAGAGGAGGAGACACTGAAGCTTTCTTT. Translated, it gives CASSDRDRGGDTEAFF.

The chain has TRBV18 and TRBJ1-2; TRBD1 aligns across 7 bases. The CDR3 contains 12 residues. Germline loops: CDR1 KGHSH, CDR2 LQKENI. V shed 3 bases, J shed 14 bases, and the junction held 9 bases outside the gene matches. DNA for the CDR3: TGTGCCAGCTCACCGGAGGGGACAGCCTTGACCTTC. Protein sequence: CASSPEGTALTF.

This chain links TRBV10-3 with TRBJ2-7; 8 bases match TRBD1. Germline V gene lookup returns CDR1 ENHRY and CDR2 SYGVKD. The V and J ends lost 10 bases and 2 bases, in that order; junction bases with no gene match: 7. The CDR3 is 13 amino acids. In DNA form, the CDR3 reads TGTGCCACCCTCAGGGGGCCCACCTACGAGCAGTACTTC. Amino acids: CATLRGPTYEQYF.

The J gene is TRBJ1-1, the V gene TRBV7-9, with a weak D call TRBD1 (5 bases). CDR1 is SEHNR and CDR2 is FQNEAQ in the germline V gene (reference sequence). This CDR3 comprises 19 residues. V lost 2 bases and J lost 4, with 26 bases in between. The CDR3 region has the DNA TGTGCCAGCAGCTTAAGACCGGCGCAGGGCGTTCGCTTACCCACTGAAGCTTTCTTT. As protein: CASSLRPAQGVRLPTEAFF.

This clone was observed once. V gene TRBV11-2 combines with J gene TRBJ1-5; D is possibly TRBD1 (6 bases). CDR1 is SGHAT, CDR2 FQNNGV, per germline. Deletions cut 5 bases from V and 4 bases from J, with 15 bases between. There are 15 residues in the CDR3. In DNA form, the CDR3 reads TGTGCCAGCAGCCCGACGGGACACCAAAATCAGCCCCAGCATTTT. As protein: CASSPTGHQNQPQHF.